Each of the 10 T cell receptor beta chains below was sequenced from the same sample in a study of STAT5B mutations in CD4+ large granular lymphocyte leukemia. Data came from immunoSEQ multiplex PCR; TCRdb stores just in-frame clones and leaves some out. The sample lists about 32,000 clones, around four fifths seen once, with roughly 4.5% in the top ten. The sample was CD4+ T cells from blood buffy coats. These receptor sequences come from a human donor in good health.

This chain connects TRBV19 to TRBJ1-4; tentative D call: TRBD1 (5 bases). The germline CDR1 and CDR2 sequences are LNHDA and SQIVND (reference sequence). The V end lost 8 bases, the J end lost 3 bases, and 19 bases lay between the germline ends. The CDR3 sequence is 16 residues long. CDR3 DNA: TGTGCCAGTCGAAGGCAGGGAGGTACGGCTAATGAAAAACTGTTTTTT. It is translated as CASRRQGGTANEKLFF.

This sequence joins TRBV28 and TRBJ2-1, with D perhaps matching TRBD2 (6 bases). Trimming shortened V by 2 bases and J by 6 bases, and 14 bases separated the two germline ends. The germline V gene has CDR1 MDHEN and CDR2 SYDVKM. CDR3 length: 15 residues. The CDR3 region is CASSLDPWRGNEQFF. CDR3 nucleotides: TGTGCCAGCAGTTTAGACCCCTGGAGGGGCAATGAGCAGTTCTTC. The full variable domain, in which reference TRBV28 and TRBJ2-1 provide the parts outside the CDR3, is DVKVTQSSRYLVKRTGEKVFLECVQDMDHENMFWYRQDPGLGLRLIYFSYDVKMKEKGDIPEGYSVSREKKERFSLILESASTNQTSMYLCASSLDPWRGNEQFFGPGTRLTVL.

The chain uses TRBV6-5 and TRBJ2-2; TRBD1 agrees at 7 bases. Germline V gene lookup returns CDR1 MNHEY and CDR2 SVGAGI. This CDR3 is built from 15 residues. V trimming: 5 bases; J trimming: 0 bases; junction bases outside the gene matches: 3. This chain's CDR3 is CASSPGTANTGELFF. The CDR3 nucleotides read TGTGCCAGCAGTCCCGGGACAGCGAACACCGGGGAGCTGTTTTTT.

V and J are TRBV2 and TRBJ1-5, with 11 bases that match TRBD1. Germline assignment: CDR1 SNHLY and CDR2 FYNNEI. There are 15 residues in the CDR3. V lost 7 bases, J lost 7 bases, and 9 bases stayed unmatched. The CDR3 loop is CASKGQGVFRQPQHF. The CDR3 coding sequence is TGTGCCAGCAAGGGACAGGGGGTGTTTAGGCAGCCCCAGCATTTT.

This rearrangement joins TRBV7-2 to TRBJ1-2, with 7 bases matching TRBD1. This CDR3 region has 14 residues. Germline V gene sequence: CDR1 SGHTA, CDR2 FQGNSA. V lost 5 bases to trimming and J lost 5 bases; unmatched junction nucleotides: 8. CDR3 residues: CASSVSGTAYGYTF. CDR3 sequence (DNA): TGTGCCAGCAGCGTCTCCGGGACAGCTTATGGCTACACCTTC.

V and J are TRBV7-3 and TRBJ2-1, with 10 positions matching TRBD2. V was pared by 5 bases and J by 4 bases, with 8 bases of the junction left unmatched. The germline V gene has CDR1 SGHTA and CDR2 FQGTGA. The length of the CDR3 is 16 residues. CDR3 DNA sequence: TGTGCCAGCAGCCCCACCGGGACTAGCGTATACAATGAGCAGTTCTTC. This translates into CASSPTGTSVYNEQFF.

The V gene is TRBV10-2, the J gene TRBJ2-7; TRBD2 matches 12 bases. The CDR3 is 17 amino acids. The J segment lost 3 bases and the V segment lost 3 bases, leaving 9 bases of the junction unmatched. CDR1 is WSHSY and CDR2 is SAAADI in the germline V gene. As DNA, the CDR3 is TGCGCCAGCAGTGATGCTCGACTAGCGGGAGTTGGCTACGAGCAGTACTTC. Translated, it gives CASSDARLAGVGYEQYF.

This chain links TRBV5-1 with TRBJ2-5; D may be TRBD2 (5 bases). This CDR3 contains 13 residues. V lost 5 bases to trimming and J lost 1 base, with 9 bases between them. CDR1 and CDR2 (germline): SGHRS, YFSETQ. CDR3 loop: CASRNGIQETQYF. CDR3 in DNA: TGCGCCAGCAGAAACGGGATCCAAGAGACCCAGTACTTC.

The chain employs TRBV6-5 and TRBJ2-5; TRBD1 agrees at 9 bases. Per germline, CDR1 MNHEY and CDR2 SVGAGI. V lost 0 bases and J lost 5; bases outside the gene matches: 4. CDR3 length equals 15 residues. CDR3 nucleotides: TGTGCCAGCAGTTACTCGGACAGGGGTTACGAGACCCAGTACTTC. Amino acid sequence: CASSYSDRGYETQYF.

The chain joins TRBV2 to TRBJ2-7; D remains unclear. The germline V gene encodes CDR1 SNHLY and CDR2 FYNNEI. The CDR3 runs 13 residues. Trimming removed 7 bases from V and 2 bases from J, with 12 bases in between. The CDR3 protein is CASTAATTYEQYF. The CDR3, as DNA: TGTGCCAGCACCGCCGCCACAACCTACGAGCAGTACTTC.